This TCR beta chain appears in the sequencing data of a study of cytomegalovirus exposure and HLA in healthy donors. Study-wide context: Earlier, some 200 million T cells were analyzed, and around 100 million unique TCR beta sequences were found among them. There were some 380 genotyped donors. Of these, 81% fell in the genetic ancestry cluster associated with self-reported Caucasian donors. Notes on the study in general: Several top significant clusters appeared, in a later analysis, to be linked to common viral pathogens.

This CDR3 comprises 14 residues. Germline lookup yields CDR1 MGHRA and CDR2 YSYEKL. Losses at the gene ends were 5 bases for V and 4 bases for J; bases not matched to a gene: 7. This clone was picked up one time. Its target is unknown. 60 Vbeta and 13 Jbeta primers were used in PCR. Sequencing was performed with immunoSEQ multiplex PCR; in TCRdb, only in-frame clones are kept and a portion is missing. The data hold 150,000 to 200,000 clones, with around four fifths observed a single time. This receptor was obtained from a man younger than 35 in good health and CMV-seropositive. Material: PBMCs. J is TRBJ1-1 and V is TRBV4-1; the match to TRBD1 covers 7 bases. The CDR3 sequence is CASSSTGMSTEAFF. The DNA for the CDR3 is TGCGCCAGCAGCTCGACAGGGATGAGCACTGAAGCTTTCTTT.